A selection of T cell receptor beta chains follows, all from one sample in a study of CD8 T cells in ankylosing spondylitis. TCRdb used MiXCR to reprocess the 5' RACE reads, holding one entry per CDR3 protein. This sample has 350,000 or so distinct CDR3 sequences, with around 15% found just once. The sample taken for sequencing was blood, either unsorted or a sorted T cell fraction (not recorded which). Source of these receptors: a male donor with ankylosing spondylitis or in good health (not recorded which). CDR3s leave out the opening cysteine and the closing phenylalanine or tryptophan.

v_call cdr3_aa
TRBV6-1 ATSPGGPGYNEQF
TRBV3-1 ASSQVLLAGGRETQY
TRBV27 ASSSPGWGNQPQH
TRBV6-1 ASRPYSNQPQH
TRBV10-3 AITTGGLDGYT
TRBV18 ASSPRRTDSNQPQH
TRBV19 ASAGANTGELF
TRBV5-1 ASHRTGEYTGELF
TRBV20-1 SAETLRSTDTQY
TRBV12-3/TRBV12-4 ASSSRFFRTSTDTQY
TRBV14 ASSQIQGEGYGYT
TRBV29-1 SATPGQLNTEAF
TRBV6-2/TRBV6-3 ASSYDGSRTDTQY
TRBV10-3 AISSGHYQETQY
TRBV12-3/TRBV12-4 ASRSGPRANTEAF
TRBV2 ASTYNREQF
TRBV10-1 ASSDGLLTQY
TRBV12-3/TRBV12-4 ASRTGTGNYEQY
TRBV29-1 SVEQGAGAKAF
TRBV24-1 APYLRADFLTEQETQY